Sequencing of this T cell receptor beta chain was carried out in a study of blood T cell repertoires in COVID-19. Turning to the study itself: Sites across the United States, Italy and Spain contributed samples from acute and convalescent COVID-19. T cells, B-cell-depleted T cells, or PBMCs provided the cDNA or gDNA that served as material.

Germline loops: CDR1 MDHEN, CDR2 SYDVKM. The CDR3 has 15 residues. The J segment lost 5 bases and the V segment lost 5 bases, leaving 9 bases of the junction unmatched. Under the authors' procedure: Scientists estimated how many nucleated cells there were by amplifying reference gene primers. Libraries were prepared by immunoSEQ multiplex PCR; TCRdb keeps only in-frame clonotypes and omits some of them. V and J calls and clone size come straight from that table; D and trimming were deduced from the DNA. The sample records about 210,000 clones, 90% to 95% being singletons. Source material: peripheral blood. The source is a man aged 30 to 39 with acute or convalescent COVID-19. V usage is TRBV28 and J usage is TRBJ2-7; the match to TRBD2 covers 10 bases. CDR3 in DNA: TGTGCCAGCAGTGAGCGGGAGGGCTTGATGGACGAGCAGTACTTC. It yields the protein CASSEREGLMDEQYF.